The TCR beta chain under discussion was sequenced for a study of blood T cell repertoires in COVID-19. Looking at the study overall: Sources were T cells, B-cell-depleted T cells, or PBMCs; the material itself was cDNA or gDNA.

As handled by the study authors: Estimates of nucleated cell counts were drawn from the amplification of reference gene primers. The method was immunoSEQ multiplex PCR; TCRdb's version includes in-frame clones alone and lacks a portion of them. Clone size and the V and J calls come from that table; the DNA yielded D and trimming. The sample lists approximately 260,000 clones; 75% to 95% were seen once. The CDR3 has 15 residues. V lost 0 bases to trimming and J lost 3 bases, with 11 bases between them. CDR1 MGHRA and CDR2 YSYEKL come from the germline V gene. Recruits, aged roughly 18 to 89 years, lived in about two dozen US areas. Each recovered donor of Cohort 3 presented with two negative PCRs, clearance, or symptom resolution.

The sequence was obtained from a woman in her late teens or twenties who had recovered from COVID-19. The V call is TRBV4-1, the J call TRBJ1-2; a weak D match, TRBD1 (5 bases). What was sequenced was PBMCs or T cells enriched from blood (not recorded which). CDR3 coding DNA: TGCGCCAGCAGCCAAGACCCAGGGCAGGACTATGGCTACACCTTC. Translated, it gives CASSQDPGQDYGYTF.